This T cell receptor beta chain derives from a study of regulatory dendritic cells for organ transplantation. General study results and limits: Naive CD4+ and CD8+ repertoires were highly diverse; memory CD8+ was most oligoclonal. Mature dendritic cells appeared to drive more memory CD8+ clonal expansion than regulatory ones.

For this clone: The antigen is unknown.

Losses at the gene ends were 7 bases for V and 10 bases for J; bases not matched to a gene: 12. This CDR3 has 15 amino acids. Germline V gene data show CDR1 as MNHEY and CDR2 as SMNVEV (reference sequence). Method: immunoSEQ multiplex PCR; TCRdb's copy keeps in-frame clones and lacks some. The sample yields 30,000 to 35,000 clones, around 90% seen once. Memory T cells were CD45RO+, naive were CD45RA+, sorted by FACS. The sequence derives from a human donor in good health. The genes are TRBV27 and TRBJ2-1; 11 bases map to TRBD2. Sequencing was performed on naive CD4+ T cells from blood. The subset was: CD45RA+ naive T cells. In DNA form, the CDR3 reads TGTGCCAGCAATAAATTAGCGGGAGGGGGATTAGAGCAGTTCTTC. It is translated as CASNKLAGGGLEQFF.